The T cell receptor beta chain described here comes from a study of beta chain features in type 1 diabetes. About the research overall: Sorted cells, more than 95,000,000 in number, were examined across all samples.

Findings and limits, study-wide: Patients with type 1 diabetes showed fewer VDJ junction insertions and more deletions. All four CD4+ subsets from Type 1 diabetes patients carried moderately but significantly shorter TCRB CDR3s.

Of the isolated RNA, all was reverse transcribed, and so the sequenced material was expressed TCRB transcripts. Repertoires were generated with immunoSEQ multiplex PCR, while TCRdb's copy carries only in-frame clones and drops some. The sample includes approximately 360,000 clones, about 12% of them seen just once. In regard to this clone: Its target is unknown.

The CDR3 spans 14 residues. Germline loops: CDR1 SGHDT, CDR2 YYEEEE. V lost 0 bases and J 5 bases, leaving 11 bases between the germline ends. The chain employs TRBV5-6 and TRBJ1-2; a possible D gene is TRBD1 (5 bases). The receptor's source is a woman aged 18-29 years with type 1 diabetes. Sequencing input: naive CD4+ T cells from blood. The CDR3 loop reads CASSLGTGVYGYTF. CDR3 coding DNA: TGTGCCAGCAGCTTGGGAACAGGAGTGTATGGCTACACCTTC.